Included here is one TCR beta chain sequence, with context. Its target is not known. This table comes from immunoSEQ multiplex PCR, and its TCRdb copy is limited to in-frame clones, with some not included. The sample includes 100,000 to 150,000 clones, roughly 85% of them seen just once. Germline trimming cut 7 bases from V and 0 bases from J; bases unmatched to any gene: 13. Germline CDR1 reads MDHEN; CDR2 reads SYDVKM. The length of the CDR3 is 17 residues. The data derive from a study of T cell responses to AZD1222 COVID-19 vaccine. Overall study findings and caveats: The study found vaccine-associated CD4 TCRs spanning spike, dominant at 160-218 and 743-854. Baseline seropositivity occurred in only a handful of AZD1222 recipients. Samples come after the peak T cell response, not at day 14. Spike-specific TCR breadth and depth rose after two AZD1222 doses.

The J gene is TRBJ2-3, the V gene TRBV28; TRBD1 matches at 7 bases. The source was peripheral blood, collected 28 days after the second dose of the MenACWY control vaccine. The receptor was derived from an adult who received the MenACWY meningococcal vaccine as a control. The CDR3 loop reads CASTKPNPGQSTDTQYF. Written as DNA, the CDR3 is TGTGCCAGCACCAAGCCGAATCCGGGACAGAGCACAGATACGCAGTATTTT.